This passage covers 26 T cell receptor beta chains from one sample sequenced in a study of blood T cell repertoires in COVID-19. Sequencing was performed with immunoSEQ multiplex PCR; in TCRdb, only in-frame clones are kept and a portion is missing. Among 15,000 to 17,000 clones listed, roughly 86% were seen once. The sequenced sample was peripheral blood. The receptor source for this set is a man between 60 and 70 years old with acute or convalescent COVID-19.

This chain connects TRBV6-2 or TRBV6-3 to TRBJ2-7; 8 bases are shared with TRBD2. V lost 4 bases, J lost 2 bases, and 4 bases stayed unmatched. Germline assignment: CDR1 MNHEY and CDR2 SVGEGT. This CDR3 spans 14 amino acids. The CDR3 coding sequence is TGTGCCAGCAGTTCCGGGGGGGGAACCTACGAGCAGTACTTC. Translating gives CASSSGGGTYEQYF.

This clone has more than one count but fewer than ten. The rearrangement joins TRBV7-3 to TRBJ2-7, with 7 bases lining up with TRBD1. The V gene's germline CDR1 is SGHTA and CDR2 FQGTGA. The CDR3 is 13 residues long. Trimming took 3 bases from V and 2 from J; bases not matched to a gene: 1. In nucleotides, the CDR3 is TGTGCCAGCAGCTTGGACAGGACCTACGAGCAGTACTTC. Residues: CASSLDRTYEQYF.

The chain recombines TRBV28 with TRBJ1-5; D gene ambiguous. The length of the CDR3 is 13 residues. Per germline, CDR1 MDHEN and CDR2 SYDVKM. V was pared by 7 bases and J by 7 bases, with 14 bases between. CDR3 bases: TGTGCCAGCACTTACACCGAGCGGCAGCCCCAGCATTTT. It specifies CASTYTERQPQHF.

This chain joins TRBV5-6 and TRBJ1-1, with D unresolved. Trimming left V 7 bases short and J 0 bases short, with 16 bases between. CDR3 length: 15 amino acids. Germline lookup yields CDR1 SGHDT and CDR2 YYEEEE. CDR3 sequence reads: CASGDAGSMNTEAFF. The CDR3 DNA reads as TGTGCCAGCGGCGACGCGGGATCCATGAACACTGAAGCTTTCTTT.

The V call is TRBV7-8, the J call TRBJ2-5, with D tentatively TRBD2 (6 bases). Trimming left V 2 bases short and J 0 bases short, with 10 bases between. Germline CDR1 SGHVS, CDR2 FQNEAQ. The CDR3 is 15 amino acids. As DNA, the CDR3 is TGTGCCAGCAGCTTAATACGGGAGTACCAAGAGACCCAGTACTTC. Encoded protein: CASSLIREYQETQYF.

The V gene is TRBV30, the J gene TRBJ1-5; 9 bases align to TRBD1. J gave up 9 bases and V 5 bases, and 8 bases lay outside the gene matches. Germline V lookup: CDR1 GTSNPN, CDR2 SVGIG (reference sequence). The CDR3 length is 13 residues. CDR3 loop: CAWGTGGFSPQHF. As DNA, the CDR3 is TGTGCCTGGGGAACAGGGGGCTTTTCGCCCCAGCATTTT.

V is TRBV11-2 and J is TRBJ2-6; D perhaps matches TRBD2 (6 bases). The V gene lost 2 bases and the J gene lost 0 bases, with 11 bases spanning the gap. This CDR3 contains 17 residues. Germline CDR1 reads SGHAT; CDR2 reads FQNNGV. The CDR3 protein is CASSLRGRNSGANVLTF. DNA for the CDR3: TGTGCCAGCAGCTTAAGAGGGAGGAACTCTGGGGCCAACGTCCTGACTTTC.

The chain couples TRBV29-1 to TRBJ2-5, with 8 bases aligning to TRBD2. CDR3 length equals 14 residues. J lost 4 bases, V lost 7 bases, and 11 bases had no gene match. Germline V gene sequence: CDR1 SQVTM, CDR2 ANQGSEA. The CDR3 DNA is TGCAGCGCTCCGGGACGGGGGGGTCGAGAGACCCAGTACTTC. It translates to CSAPGRGGRETQYF.

V and J are TRBV20-1 and TRBJ1-6, with D unclear. Germline V lookup: CDR1 DFQATT, CDR2 SNEGSKA (reference sequence). Between the trimmed V and J ends, which lost 4 bases and 6 bases, there was a span of 7 bases. The CDR3 contains 12 residues. The CDR3 nucleotides read TGCAGTGCTACTGACCTTAATTCACCCCTCCACTTT. Translation: CSATDLNSPLHF.

The rearrangement joins TRBV6-5 to TRBJ1-1; no clear D gene. V lost 3 bases and J 1 base, leaving 6 bases between the germline ends. CDR3 length: 13 residues. Germline values: CDR1 MNHEY, CDR2 SVGAGI. CDR3 protein: CASSYTRNTEAFF. CDR3 nucleotides: TGTGCCAGCAGTTATACCAGGAACACTGAAGCTTTCTTT.

The J gene is TRBJ2-7, the V gene TRBV7-8; a possible D gene is TRBD1 (6 bases). The CDR3 consists of 14 residues. V lost 7 bases and J 0 bases, leaving 13 bases between the germline ends. The germline CDR1 and CDR2 sequences are SGHVS and FQNEAQ. As DNA, the CDR3 is TGTGCCAGCATCGCAGGGGCGGGCTCCTACGAGCAGTACTTC. Translated, it gives CASIAGAGSYEQYF.

The chain combines TRBV4-2 with TRBJ2-6; D is unresolved. Germline CDR1 is LGHNA and CDR2 is YNFKEQ. The CDR3 has 15 amino acids. The V end lost 0 bases, the J end lost 0 bases, and 3 bases lay between the germline ends. CDR3 loop: CASSQDSSGANVLTF. Here the CDR3 DNA reads TGTGCCAGCAGCCAAGACAGCTCTGGGGCCAACGTCCTGACTTTC.

The chain employs TRBV19 and TRBJ1-2; D ambiguous. With 3 bases removed from V and 8 bases from J, the gap between germline ends came to 13 bases. CDR3 length equals 13 residues. From germline, CDR1 is LNHDA and CDR2 SQIVND (reference sequence). CDR3 nucleotides: TGTGCCAGTAGTATGGGAGCCCCGACGGGCTACACCTTC. This gives the protein CASSMGAPTGYTF.

This clone has a handful of counts. The chain combines TRBV5-4 with TRBJ1-5; D is possibly TRBD1 (5 bases). The germline V and J ends were trimmed by 1 base and 7 bases, with 15 bases remaining between them. The CDR3 is made up of 15 amino acids. CDR1 and CDR2 from the germline V gene are SGHNT and YYREEE (reference sequence). The CDR3 coding sequence is TGTGCCAGCAGCTTGAGCCCAGGGCCAGGGCAGCCCCAGCATTTT. Amino acids: CASSLSPGPGQPQHF.

This clone was detected a few times. This chain connects TRBV6-4 to TRBJ2-1; 16 nucleotides align to TRBD2. CDR3 length: 16 residues. Germline V CDR1 and CDR2: MRHNA, SNTAGT. With 6 bases clipped from V and 8 bases from J, the junction kept 7 bases outside the gene matches. CDR3 residues: CASSPGLAGGPDEQFF. Here the CDR3 DNA reads TGTGCCAGCAGCCCGGGACTAGCGGGAGGGCCCGATGAGCAGTTCTTC.

The chain has TRBV11-2 and TRBJ2-3; D is perhaps TRBD2 (6 bases). The length of the CDR3 is 15 residues. Trimming shortened V by 1 base and J by 0 bases, and 8 bases separated the two germline ends. CDR1 and CDR2 from the germline V gene are SGHAT and FQNNGV. CDR3 DNA: TGTGCCAGCAGCTTAGCCGGGACTAGCACAGATACGCAGTATTTT. Its translation is CASSLAGTSTDTQYF.

The chain recombines TRBV11-3 with TRBJ2-2; D remains ambiguous. The V gene's germline CDR1 is SGHNT and CDR2 YENEEA. CDR3 length: 12 amino acids. V lost 5 bases, J lost 5 bases, and 6 bases lay in between. The CDR3 DNA follows: TGTGCCAGCAGCGTCGGGACCGGGGAGCTGTTTTTT. It encodes CASSVGTGELFF.

The gene calls are TRBV2 and TRBJ1-5; D unclear. In germline, CDR1 is SNHLY, CDR2 FYNNEI. CDR3 length: 14 residues. Trimming removed 5 bases at V and 1 base at J, with 9 bases between. CDR3 sequence reads: CASSPSLSNQPQHF. The CDR3 coding sequence is TGTGCCAGCAGTCCTAGCCTGAGCAATCAGCCCCAGCATTTT. Based on the CDR3 plus reference TRBV2 and TRBJ1-5, the full variable domain is EPEVTQTPSHQVTQMGQEVILRCVPISNHLYFYWYRQILGQKVEFLVSFYNNEISEKSEIFDDQFSVERPDGSNFTLKIRSTKLEDSAMYFCASSPSLSNQPQHFGDGTRLSIL.

CDR3 bases: TGTGCCAGCAGCGGAACAGGGGTAGAGACCCAGTACTTC. Protein sequence: CASSGTGVETQYF. The rearrangement joins TRBV11-1 to TRBJ2-5; 7 positions match TRBD1. Germline CDR1 is SGHAT and CDR2 is FQDESV (reference sequence). The junction had 4 bases not matched to a gene; V was cut back by 5 bases and J by 4 bases. The CDR3 has 13 residues.

V gene TRBV28 combines with J gene TRBJ2-7, with 12 bases matching TRBD2. Germline V CDR1 and CDR2: MDHEN, SYDVKM. The CDR3 extends over 16 amino acids. V gave up 5 bases and J gave up 0 bases; unmatched junction bases: 5. CDR3 protein: CASSRRLAGASYEQYF. The CDR3, as DNA: TGTGCCAGCAGTCGGAGACTAGCGGGGGCCTCCTACGAGCAGTACTTC. Filled out from reference TRBV28 and TRBJ2-7, the complete variable domain reads DVKVTQSSRYLVKRTGEKVFLECVQDMDHENMFWYRQDPGLGLRLIYFSYDVKMKEKGDIPEGYSVSREKKERFSLILESASTNQTSMYLCASSRRLAGASYEQYFGPGTRLTVT.

This clone was counted a single time. This chain links TRBV7-8 with TRBJ2-7; TRBD2 agrees at 8 bases. This CDR3 has 16 amino acids. Germline V gives CDR1 SGHVS, CDR2 FQNEAQ. J was trimmed by 0 bases and V by 5 bases; bases with no gene match: 9. CDR3: CASSPRGGRSSYEQYF. The DNA for the CDR3 is TGTGCCAGCAGCCCCCGGGGGGGAAGAAGCTCCTACGAGCAGTACTTC.

This clone showed up just once. The CDR3 is CASSLEIAGGSLAKNIQYF. The CDR3 DNA follows: TGTGCCAGCAGCTTGGAAATAGCGGGGGGGTCATTAGCCAAAAACATTCAGTACTTC. The chain couples TRBV5-6 to TRBJ2-4; 11 bases fit TRBD2. The CDR3 contains 19 residues. The V and J ends lost 0 bases and 0 bases, in that order; junction bases with no gene match: 8. Germline lookup yields CDR1 SGHDT and CDR2 YYEEEE.

The rearrangement links TRBV6-6 to TRBJ2-7; 7 nucleotides agree with TRBD1. CDR1 MNHNY and CDR2 SVGAGI come from the germline V gene (reference sequence). V shed 6 bases and J 6 bases; nucleotides not matched to a gene: 17. The CDR3 is made up of 16 amino acids. In DNA form, the CDR3 reads TGTGCCAGCAGCCCGACAGGGTGGTCCCCAATCCCCGAGCAGTACTTC. This translates into CASSPTGWSPIPEQYF.

The rearrangement uses TRBV4-1 and TRBJ2-3; 12 bases are a match to TRBD2. The CDR3 sequence is 17 residues long. The germline V gene encodes CDR1 MGHRA and CDR2 YSYEKL. J gave up 5 bases and V 1 base, and 7 bases lay outside the gene matches. CDR3 nucleotides: TGCGCCAGCAGCCAAGCCAGACTAGCGGGGGATTTAGATACGCAGTATTTT. Translation gives CASSQARLAGDLDTQYF.

This sequence joins TRBV5-4 and TRBJ2-7; 7 positions agree with TRBD1. CDR1 is SGHNT and CDR2 is YYREEE in the germline V gene (reference sequence). The J segment lost 1 base and the V segment lost 3 bases, leaving 7 bases of the junction unmatched. This CDR3 spans 15 amino acids. The CDR3 bases are TGTGCCAGCAGCTCGAGGTACAGGGGTTCCTACGAGCAGTACTTC. Its protein is CASSSRYRGSYEQYF.

The rearrangement joins TRBV7-3 to TRBJ2-6; 7 bases fit TRBD1. With 6 bases clipped from V and 2 bases from J, the junction kept 4 bases outside the gene matches. Germline-derived CDR1 and CDR2 are SGHTA and FQGTGA. The CDR3 runs to 15 residues. The CDR3 loop is CASSRQGAGANVLTF. The CDR3 bases are TGTGCCAGCAGTCGCCAGGGGGCTGGGGCCAACGTCCTGACTTTC.